This TCR beta chain was captured by sequencing in a study of cytomegalovirus exposure and HLA in healthy donors. Use of 60 Vbeta and 13 Jbeta primers characterized the PCR. Profiled with immunoSEQ multiplex PCR; TCRdb holds only in-frame clones, not every one. The sample has 130,000 or so clones; 60% to 85% are singletons. This clone was seen only once. CDR3 length: 17 residues. V lost 0 bases, J lost 6 bases, and 10 bases stayed unmatched. Germline CDR1 and CDR2: LNHDA and SQIVND (reference sequence). Input material: PBMCs. V usage is TRBV19 and J usage is TRBJ2-3, with 9 bases fitting TRBD2. This sequence was found in a man aged 30-40 years in good health and CMV-seronegative. The CDR3 loop reads CASSIDPPSGARDTQYF. Written as DNA, the CDR3 is TGTGCCAGTAGTATAGATCCCCCTAGCGGGGCCAGGGATACGCAGTATTTT. Filled out from reference TRBV19 and TRBJ2-3, the complete variable domain reads DGGITQSPKYLFRKEGQNVTLSCEQNLNHDAMYWYRQDPGQGLRLIYYSQIVNDFQKGDIAEGYSVSREKKESFPLTVTSAQKNPTAFYLCASSIDPPSGARDTQYFGPGTRLTVL.